This T cell receptor (beta chain) was retrieved from a study of cytomegalovirus exposure and HLA in healthy donors. There are 16 residues in the CDR3. Germline CDR1 and CDR2: SGHRS and YFSETQ. The trim removed 4 bases at V and 4 bases at J, leaving 10 bases unmatched. The PCR used 60 Vbeta and 13 Jbeta primers. Generated by immunoSEQ multiplex PCR, the TCRdb table keeps only in-frame clones and is missing some. Of some 150,000 clones detected, just under 85% appear once; the ten largest clones hold more than 1.5%. Sequencing was done on a sample of PBMCs. The chain recombines TRBV5-1 with TRBJ1-2; 10 bases are a match to TRBD1. The source is a woman aged 40 to 55 in good health and CMV-seronegative. CDR3 sequence reads: CASSNRTDRGRYGYTF. As DNA, the CDR3 is TGCGCCAGCAGCAACAGAACTGACAGGGGGCGCTATGGCTACACCTTC.